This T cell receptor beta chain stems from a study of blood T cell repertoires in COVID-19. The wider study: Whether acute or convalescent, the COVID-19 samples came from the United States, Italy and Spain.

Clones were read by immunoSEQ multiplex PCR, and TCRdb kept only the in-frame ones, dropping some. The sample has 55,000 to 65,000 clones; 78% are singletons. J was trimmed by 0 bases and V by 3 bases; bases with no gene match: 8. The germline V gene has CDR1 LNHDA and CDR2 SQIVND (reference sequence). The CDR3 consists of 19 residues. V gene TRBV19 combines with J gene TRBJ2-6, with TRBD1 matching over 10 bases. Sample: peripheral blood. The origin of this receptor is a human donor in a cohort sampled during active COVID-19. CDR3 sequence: CASSMIRDRGGSGANVLTF. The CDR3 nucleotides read TGTGCCAGTAGTATGATAAGGGACAGGGGAGGCTCTGGGGCCAACGTCCTGACTTTC.